The clone carrying this T cell receptor beta chain has a handful of counts. Germline values: CDR1 SQVTM, CDR2 ANQGSEA. V was trimmed by 7 bases and J by 1 base, leaving 22 bases between them. The CDR3 is 16 residues long. TCRdb recomputed calls from the 5' RACE reads with MiXCR, one row per CDR3 protein. The sample yields about 74,000 distinct CDR3 sequences, approximately 6.5% seen once. The source of the sample is a study of T cells after yellow fever vaccination. The material was CD8+ T cells sorted from PBMCs, obtained 5 to 6 days after the first yellow fever vaccination. This rearrangement joins TRBV29-1 to TRBJ2-5; D tentatively fits TRBD1 or TRBD2 (5 bases each). This clonotype was obtained from a man younger than 35 who received the YFV17D yellow fever vaccine. CDR3 loop: CSADGTRDLLQETQYF. CDR3 sequence (DNA): TGCAGCGCTGACGGGACCCGGGACCTTCTCCAAGAGACCCAGTACTTC. Drawing the rest from reference TRBV29-1 and TRBJ2-5, the complete variable domain is SAVISQKPSRDICQRGTSLTIQCQVDSQVTMMFWYRQQPGQSLTLIATANQGSEATYESGFVIDKFPISRPNLTFSTLTVSNMSPEDSSIYLCSADGTRDLLQETQYFGPGTRLLVL.